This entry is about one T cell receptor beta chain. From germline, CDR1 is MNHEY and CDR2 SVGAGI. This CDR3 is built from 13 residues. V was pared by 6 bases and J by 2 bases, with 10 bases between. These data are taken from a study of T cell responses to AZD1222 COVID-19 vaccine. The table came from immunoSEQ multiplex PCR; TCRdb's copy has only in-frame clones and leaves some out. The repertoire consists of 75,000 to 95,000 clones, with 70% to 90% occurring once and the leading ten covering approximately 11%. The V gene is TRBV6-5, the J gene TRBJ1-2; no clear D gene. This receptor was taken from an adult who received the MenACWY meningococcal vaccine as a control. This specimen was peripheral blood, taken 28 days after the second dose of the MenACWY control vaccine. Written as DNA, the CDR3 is TGTGCCAGCAGCCGTGACGGGAACTATGGCTACACCTTC. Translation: CASSRDGNYGYTF.